What follows are 13 T cell receptor beta chains derived from one specimen sequenced in a study of blood T cell repertoires in COVID-19. This table comes from immunoSEQ multiplex PCR, and its TCRdb copy is limited to in-frame clones, with some not included. The sample comprises around 160,000 clones, about 83% of which are singletons, and roughly 5.5% rests with the top ten. What was sequenced was PBMCs or T cells enriched from blood (not recorded which). The receptors stem from a woman between 50 and 59 years old who had been exposed to COVID-19.

This chain uses TRBV5-6 with TRBJ1-1, with 8 bases fitting TRBD1. The V segment lost 2 bases and the J segment 1 base; nucleotides outside the gene matches: 4. From germline, CDR1 is SGHDT and CDR2 YYEEEE. The length of the CDR3 is 15 residues. As DNA, the CDR3 is TGTGCCAGCAGCTTCTGGGACAGGAAGAACACTGAAGCTTTCTTT. It codes for CASSFWDRKNTEAFF. The full variable domain, rest sourced from reference TRBV5-6 and TRBJ1-1, is DAGVTQSPTHLIKTRGQQVTLRCSPKSGHDTVSWYQQALGQGPQFIFQYYEEEERQRGNFPDRFSGHQFPNYSSELNVNALLLGDSALYLCASSFWDRKNTEAFFGQGTRLTVV.

This sequence joins TRBV9 and TRBJ2-3, with D possibly being TRBD1 (7 bases). The V and J ends lost 4 bases and 5 bases respectively, with 23 bases between them. The CDR3 has 17 residues. The germline V gene encodes CDR1 SGDLS and CDR2 YYNGEE. CDR3 DNA sequence: TGTGCCAGCAGCATTCGACCAGACAGGGTGGAGGGAGATACGCAGTATTTT. As protein: CASSIRPDRVEGDTQYF.

V and J are TRBV6-7 and TRBJ2-1, with 9 bases identical to TRBD2. TRBV6-7 is treated as an ORF (open reading frame) with a function not yet certain. V was pared by 0 bases and J by 9 bases, with 6 bases of the junction left unmatched. The CDR3 is 15 amino acids. CDR3 amino acids: CASSYSRRGGGEQFF. The CDR3 nucleotides are TGTGCCAGCAGTTACTCGAGGCGGGGGGGCGGTGAGCAGTTCTTC.

This chain joins TRBV7-2 and TRBJ2-7; 14 nucleotides match TRBD2. CDR1 SGHTA and CDR2 FQGNSA come from the germline V gene. This CDR3 comprises 17 residues. Trimming cost V 5 bases and J 2 bases; bases outside gene matches: 8. The CDR3 protein is CASSEGTGLAGAYEQYF. CDR3 DNA sequence: TGTGCCAGCAGCGAAGGTACGGGACTAGCGGGGGCCTACGAGCAGTACTTC.

The rearrangement links TRBV13 to TRBJ2-6, with 11 bases aligning to TRBD1. The CDR3 has 21 amino acids. CDR1 PRHDT and CDR2 FYEKMQ come from the germline V gene (reference sequence). The V and J ends lost 3 bases and 0 bases, in that order; junction bases with no gene match: 13. Here the CDR3 DNA reads TGTGCCAGCAGCTTCGGACAGGGGGCAGTTTATGCTCACTCTGGGGCCAACGTCCTGACTTTC. Translating it yields CASSFGQGAVYAHSGANVLTF.

The chain couples TRBV29-1 to TRBJ2-5, with 11 bases lining up with TRBD1. V trimming: 5 bases; J trimming: 5 bases; junction bases outside the gene matches: 7. Germline loops: CDR1 SQVTM, CDR2 ANQGSEA. This CDR3 comprises 14 residues. CDR3 nucleotides: TGCAGCGTTAGGACAGGGGGCGAGGGTGAGACCCAGTACTTC. Translated, it gives CSVRTGGEGETQYF. The full variable domain, rest sourced from reference TRBV29-1 and TRBJ2-5, is SAVISQKPSRDICQRGTSLTIQCQVDSQVTMMFWYRQQPGQSLTLIATANQGSEATYESGFVIDKFPISRPNLTFSTLTVSNMSPEDSSIYLCSVRTGGEGETQYFGPGTRLLVL.

This chain links TRBV11-3 with TRBJ1-2, with 10 bases fitting TRBD1. The V segment lost 5 bases and the J segment 9 bases; nucleotides outside the gene matches: 6. The CDR3 is 13 residues long. Germline loops: CDR1 SGHNT, CDR2 YENEEA. CDR3 sequence reads: CASSTTGGGSYTF. CDR3 in DNA: TGTGCCAGCAGCACGACAGGGGGCGGAAGCTACACCTTC.

This chain links TRBV6-2 or TRBV6-3 with TRBJ2-7, with D maybe TRBD1 (6 bases). CDR1 and CDR2 from the germline V gene are MNHEY and SVGEGT. The CDR3 loop spans 15 amino acids. The V end lost 2 bases, the J end lost 0 bases, and 11 bases lay between the germline ends. The CDR3 nucleotides are TGTGCCAGCAGTTACGGATCGGACAGCTCCTACGAGCAGTACTTC. Protein product: CASSYGSDSSYEQYF.

The rearrangement links TRBV19 to TRBJ1-3; D remains unclear. From germline, CDR1 is LNHDA and CDR2 SQIVND (reference sequence). The V end lost 2 bases, the J end lost 2 bases, and 13 bases lay between the germline ends. CDR3 length: 16 amino acids. CDR3 sequence (DNA): TGTGCCAGTAGTATACGGGCGACGGGGACTGGAAACACCATATATTTT. This translates into CASSIRATGTGNTIYF.

The genes are TRBV6-4 and TRBJ2-1; 10 nucleotides match TRBD2. Per the germline V gene, CDR1 is MRHNA and CDR2 is SNTAGT. The V gene end was trimmed by 3 bases and the J gene end by 6 bases; junction bases not matched to a gene: 5. This CDR3 comprises 15 residues. This chain's CDR3 is CASSETSGAVNEQFF. CDR3 sequence (DNA): TGTGCCAGCAGTGAAACTAGCGGGGCGGTCAATGAGCAGTTCTTC.

This clone showed up just once. The chain links TRBV6-5 to TRBJ2-5, with 9 nucleotides matching TRBD1. Germline V gives CDR1 MNHEY, CDR2 SVGAGI. The V and J ends lost 2 bases and 6 bases, in that order; junction bases with no gene match: 4. The CDR3 covers 14 residues. CDR3 sequence reads: CASSYGGTGKTQYF. CDR3 in DNA: TGTGCCAGCAGTTACGGTGGGACAGGGAAGACCCAGTACTTC.

The V and J genes are TRBV29-1 and TRBJ2-4, with a weak D call TRBD2 (6 bases). Trimming pared 7 bases from V and 1 base from J, leaving 11 bases between. Germline CDR1 reads SQVTM; CDR2 reads ANQGSEA. The CDR3 sequence is 13 residues long. Written as DNA, the CDR3 is TGCAGCGGCCTGGGGAGGGCCAAAAACATTCAGTACTTC. It codes for CSGLGRAKNIQYF.

This clone was seen more than once but under ten times. This chain joins TRBV5-1 and TRBJ2-3; D is perhaps TRBD2 (5 bases). V was cut by 7 bases and J by 9 bases, with 21 bases left in between. Germline values: CDR1 SGHRS, CDR2 YFSETQ. This CDR3 contains 14 residues. The DNA for the CDR3 is TGCGCCAGCGCATCGGGCGCAAGGGAGACAACGCAGTATTTT. Translating gives CASASGARETTQYF.